This T cell receptor beta chain originates from a study of CD8+ T cells in alopecia areata. The CDR3 contains 14 residues. Trimming left V 4 bases short and J 0 bases short, with 13 bases between. The germline V gene encodes CDR1 SQVTM and CDR2 ANQGSEA. This clone was found a few times. RNA was isolated and reverse transcribed to cDNA, the sequencing template. The table came from immunoSEQ multiplex PCR; TCRdb's copy has only in-frame clones and leaves some out. The profile shows about 82,000 clones, 45% to 60% of them singletons. The source is a human donor with alopecia areata. The chain joins TRBV29-1 to TRBJ2-7, with D unclear. The material sequenced was NKG2D-high CD8+ T cells sorted from blood. The CDR3 spells CSVAGVGSSYEQYF. DNA for the CDR3: TGCAGCGTTGCTGGGGTAGGCAGCTCCTACGAGCAGTACTTC.